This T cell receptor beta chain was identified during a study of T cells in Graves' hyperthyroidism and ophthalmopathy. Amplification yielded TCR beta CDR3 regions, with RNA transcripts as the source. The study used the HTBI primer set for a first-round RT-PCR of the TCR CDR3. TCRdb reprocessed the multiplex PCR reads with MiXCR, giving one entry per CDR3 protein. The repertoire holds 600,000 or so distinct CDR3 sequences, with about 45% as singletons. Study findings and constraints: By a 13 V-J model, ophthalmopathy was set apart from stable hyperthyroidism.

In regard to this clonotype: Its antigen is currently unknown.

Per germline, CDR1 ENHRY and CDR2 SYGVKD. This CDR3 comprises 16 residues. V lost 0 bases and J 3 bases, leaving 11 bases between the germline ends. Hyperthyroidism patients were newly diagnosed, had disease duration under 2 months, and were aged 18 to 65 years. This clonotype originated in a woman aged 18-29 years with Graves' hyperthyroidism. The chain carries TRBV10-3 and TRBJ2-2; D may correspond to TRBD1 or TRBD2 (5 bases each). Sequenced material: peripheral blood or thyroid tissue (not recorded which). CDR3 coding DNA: TGTGCCATCAGTGAGTCGAGGGGTTGGGACACCGGGGAGCTGTTTTTT. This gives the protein CAISESRGWDTGELFF.